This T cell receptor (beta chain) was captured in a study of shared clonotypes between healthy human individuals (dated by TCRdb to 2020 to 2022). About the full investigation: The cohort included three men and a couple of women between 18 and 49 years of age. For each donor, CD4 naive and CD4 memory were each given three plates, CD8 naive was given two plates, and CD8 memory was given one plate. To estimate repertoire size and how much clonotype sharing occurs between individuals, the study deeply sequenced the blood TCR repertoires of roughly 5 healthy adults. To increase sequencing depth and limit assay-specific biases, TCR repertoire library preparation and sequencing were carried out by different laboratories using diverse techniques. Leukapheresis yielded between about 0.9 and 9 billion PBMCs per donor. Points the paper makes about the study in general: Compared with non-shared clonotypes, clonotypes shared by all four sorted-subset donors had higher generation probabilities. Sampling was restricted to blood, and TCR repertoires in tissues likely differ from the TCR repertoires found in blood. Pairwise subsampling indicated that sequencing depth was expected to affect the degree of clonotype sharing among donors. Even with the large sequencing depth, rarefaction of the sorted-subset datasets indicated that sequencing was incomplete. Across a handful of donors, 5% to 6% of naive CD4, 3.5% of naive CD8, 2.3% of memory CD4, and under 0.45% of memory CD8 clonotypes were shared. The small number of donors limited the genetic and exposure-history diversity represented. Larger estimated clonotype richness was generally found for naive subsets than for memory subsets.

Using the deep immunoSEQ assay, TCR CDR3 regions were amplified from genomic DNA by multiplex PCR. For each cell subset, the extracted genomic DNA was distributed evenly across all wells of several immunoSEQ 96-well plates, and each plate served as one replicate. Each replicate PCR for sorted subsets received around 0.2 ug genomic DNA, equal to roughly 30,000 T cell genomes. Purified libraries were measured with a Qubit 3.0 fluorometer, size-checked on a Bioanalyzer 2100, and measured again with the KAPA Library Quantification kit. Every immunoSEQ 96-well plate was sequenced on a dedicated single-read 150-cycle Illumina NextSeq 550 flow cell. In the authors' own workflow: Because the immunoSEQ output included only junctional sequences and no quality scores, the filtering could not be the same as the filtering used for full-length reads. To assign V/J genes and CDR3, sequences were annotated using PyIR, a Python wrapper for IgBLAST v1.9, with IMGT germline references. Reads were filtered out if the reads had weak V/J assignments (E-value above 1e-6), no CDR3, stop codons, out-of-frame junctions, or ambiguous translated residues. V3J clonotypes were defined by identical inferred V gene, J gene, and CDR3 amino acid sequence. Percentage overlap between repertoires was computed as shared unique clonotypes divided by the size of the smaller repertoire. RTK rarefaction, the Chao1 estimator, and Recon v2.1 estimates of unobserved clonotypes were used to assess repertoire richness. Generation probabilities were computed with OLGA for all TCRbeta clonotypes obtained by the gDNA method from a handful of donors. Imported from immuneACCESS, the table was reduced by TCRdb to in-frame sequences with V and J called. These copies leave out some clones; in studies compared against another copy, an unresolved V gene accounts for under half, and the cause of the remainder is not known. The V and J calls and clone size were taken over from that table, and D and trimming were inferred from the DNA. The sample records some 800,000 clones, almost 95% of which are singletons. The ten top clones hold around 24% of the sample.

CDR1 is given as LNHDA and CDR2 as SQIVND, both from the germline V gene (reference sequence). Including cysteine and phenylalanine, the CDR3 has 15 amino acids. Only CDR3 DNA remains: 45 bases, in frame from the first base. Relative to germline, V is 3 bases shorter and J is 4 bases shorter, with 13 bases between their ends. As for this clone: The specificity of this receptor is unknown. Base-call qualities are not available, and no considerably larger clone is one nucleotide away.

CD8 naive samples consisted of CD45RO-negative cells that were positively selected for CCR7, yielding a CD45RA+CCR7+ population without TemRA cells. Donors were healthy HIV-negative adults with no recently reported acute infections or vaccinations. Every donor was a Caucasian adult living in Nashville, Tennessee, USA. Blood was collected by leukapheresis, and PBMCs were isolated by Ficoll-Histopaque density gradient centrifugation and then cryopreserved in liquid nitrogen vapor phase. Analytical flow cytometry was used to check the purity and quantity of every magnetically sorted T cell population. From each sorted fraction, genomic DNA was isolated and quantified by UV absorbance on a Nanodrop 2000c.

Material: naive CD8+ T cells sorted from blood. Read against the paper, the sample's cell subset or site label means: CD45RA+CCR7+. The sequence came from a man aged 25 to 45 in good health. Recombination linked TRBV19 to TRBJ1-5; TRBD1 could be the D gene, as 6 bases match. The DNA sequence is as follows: TGTGCCAGTAGTATCATATTCACAGGGAATCAGCCCCAGCATTTT. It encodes CASSIIFTGNQPQHF.